This section outlines one TCR beta chain sequence together with its context. As yet, its antigen is unknown. This sample stems from a study of CD8 T cells in Susac syndrome. Study results and caveats: Susac syndrome CD8+ repertoires were clonally expanded, most strongly in CD8+ TEMRA cells.

Germline V CDR1 and CDR2: SEHNR, FQNEAQ (reference sequence). CDR3 length: 16 residues. V was pared by 3 bases and J by 7 bases, with 9 bases of the junction left unmatched. Reverse transcription of roughly 0.5 to 1 ug RNA was performed with random hexamers. TCRdb called the immunoSEQ multiplex PCR reads again in MiXCR, with one record for every CDR3 protein. The sample includes approximately 94,000 distinct CDR3 sequences, approximately 95% seen only once; the top ten take around 0.3%. The source of this sequence is a human donor with Susac syndrome. Source material: CD8+ T cells from PBMCs. The chain carries TRBV7-9 and TRBJ1-6; TRBD1 matches 7 bases. CDR3 protein: CASSLEGGGTNSPLHF. CDR3 sequence (DNA): TGTGCCAGCAGCTTGGAAGGAGGGGGCACGAATTCACCCCTCCACTTT.